The sequence of this TCR beta chain was determined in a study of blood T cell repertoires in COVID-19 (dated by TCRdb to 2020 to 2021). At the level of the whole study: Samples covering the acute and convalescent phases of COVID-19 were provided by collaborators in the United States, Italy and Spain. The prospective study material was composed of cDNA or gDNA derived from T cells, B-cell-depleted T cells, or PBMCs. Samples were obtained from the ongoing ImmuneRACE study (first 160 participants) and from over a thousand subjects provided by 6 global collaborators. Where HLA class I and class II types were available, the types were taken from metadata supplied by the sample provider, not from assay-based typing. The repertoires were made available in a free public database intended to serve as a resource for research on the immune response to SARS-CoV-2. Nearly every sample came with metadata listing a de-identified subject ID, COVID-19 status, age in years and sex. Subjects who had been exposed to COVID-19, were actively infected with it, or had recovered from it provided the deeply sampled blood TCRbeta repertoires that made up the dataset.

Points on this clone: Its antigen is currently not known. No much larger clonotype is one base removed from it; base qualities were not supplied.

The immunoSEQ Assay, a bias-controlled multiplex PCR, was used to amplify TCRbeta CDR3 regions from genomic DNA. In the paper's pipeline: Within the assay, amplification of reference gene primers was used to estimate how many nucleated cells each sample contained. To quantify the absolute abundance of each unique TCRbeta CDR3 rearrangement, sequence reads were collapsed and filtered. For each sample, productive Simpson clonality was calculated as the square root of Simpson's diversity index across productive rearrangements. TCRdb limited this immuneACCESS table to in-frame rearrangements with V and J called. A share of clones is missing; checked studies link under half to unresolved V genes, and the rest is unexplained. V and J calls plus clone size are reproduced from that table; the DNA served to infer D and trimming. The sample profile shows around 290,000 clones; 85% to 90% of them were found once. The ten largest clonotypes hold about 5% of the sample.

Summary of the overall study and its limitations: The quantity of clinical and demographic metadata differed by source and by participant and was supplied without curation.

The CDR3, from cysteine to phenylalanine, totals 17 residues. Only CDR3 DNA is held: 51 bases, read in frame from base 1. Per the germline V gene (reference sequence), SGHNT is the CDR1 and YYREEE is the CDR2. At the junction V is shortened by 2 bases and J by 6 bases; bases outside the gene matches: 11. The collaborating institutions used their own protocols to collect whole blood in K2EDTA tubes. For TCRbeta analysis, collaborators shipped samples as frozen whole blood, isolated PBMCs, or DNA extracted from either of those sample types. The rearrangement joined TRBV5-4 to TRBJ2-3, and TRBD2 matches 11 of the central bases. The specimen was peripheral blood. This receptor was taken from a man aged 35-49 years with acute or convalescent COVID-19. The CDR3 reads as follows: CASSLSRASGGPDTQYF. The DNA sequence is given as TGTGCCAGCAGCTTAAGTCGAGCTAGCGGGGGGCCTGATACGCAGTATTTT.